What follows is one T cell receptor beta chain and its context. This table comes from immunoSEQ multiplex PCR, and its TCRdb copy is limited to in-frame clones, with some not included. Among 90,000 to 120,000 clones listed, roughly nine tenths were seen once. The source of the sample is a study of OX40 agonist ivuxolimab in advanced cancers. Germline assignment: CDR1 SGDLS and CDR2 YYNGEE. CDR3 size: 15 residues. V shed 0 bases and J 2 bases; nucleotides not matched to a gene: 4. Sequenced material: CD4+ or CD8+ T cells sorted from blood, taken in a trial of the OX40 agonist ivuxolimab. This TCR came from an adult with an advanced solid tumor such as melanoma, head and neck, liver or kidney cancer. The chain joins TRBV9 to TRBJ2-5; 7 positions agree with TRBD1. CDR3 nucleotides: TGTGCCAGCAGCGTAGACAGGGGTGGTCAAGAGACCCAGTACTTC. Translated, it gives CASSVDRGGQETQYF.